The 14 T cell receptor beta chains reported below all come from one sample, sequenced in a study of beta chain features in type 1 diabetes. Since all of the isolated RNA was reverse transcribed, expressed TCRB transcripts were what got sequenced. TCRdb's table, derived via immunoSEQ multiplex PCR, lists solely in-frame clones and lacks some. The repertoire consists of around 500,000 clones, with 10% to 12% occurring once and the leading ten covering 0.035% to 0.05%. The material sequenced was naive CD4+ T cells from blood. The receptor source for this set is a woman younger than 35 in good health.

This clone was seen more than once but under ten times. The CDR3 nucleotides read TGCGCCAGCAGCCGCCGGATTAAAGACAGGCTCCACGCAGATACGCAGTATTTT. Translating it yields CASSRRIKDRLHADTQYF. The chain uses TRBV5-1 and TRBJ2-3, with D possibly being TRBD1 (6 bases). The CDR3 totals 18 residues. Trimming left V 4 bases short and J 4 bases short, with 25 bases between. CDR1 is SGHRS and CDR2 is YFSETQ in the germline V gene.

The genes are TRBV5-4 and TRBJ2-5; 8 nucleotides line up with TRBD2. V was clipped by 0 bases and J by 6 bases; unmatched bases: 7. In germline, CDR1 is SGHNT, CDR2 YYREEE (reference sequence). This CDR3 spans 15 amino acids. CDR3: CASSLDSGRGKTQYF. The CDR3 DNA reads TGTGCCAGCAGCTTGGACAGCGGGAGAGGGAAGACCCAGTACTTC. Looking up the rest from reference TRBV5-4 and TRBJ2-5 gives the full variable domain: ETGVTQSPTHLIKTRGQQVTLRCSSQSGHNTVSWYQQALGQGPQFIFQYYREEENGRGNFPPRFSGLQFPNYSSELNVNALELDDSALYLCASSLDSGRGKTQYFGPGTRLLVL.

This sequence joins TRBV7-3 and TRBJ2-6; D is ambiguous. Trimming stripped 0 bases from V and 3 bases from J, with 6 bases between. Germline V CDR1 and CDR2: SGHTA, FQGTGA. The CDR3 extends over 15 amino acids. CDR3 DNA sequence: TGTGCCAGCAGCTTAACACGACTTGGGGCCAACGTCCTGACTTTC. Translation gives CASSLTRLGANVLTF. Supplemented by reference TRBV7-3 and TRBJ2-6, the full variable domain reads GAGVSQTPSNKVTEKGKYVELRCDPISGHTALYWYRQSLGQGPEFLIYFQGTGAADDSGLPNDRFFAVRPEGSVSTLKIQRTERGDSAVYLCASSLTRLGANVLTFGAGSRLTVL.

The rearrangement links TRBV20-1 to TRBJ1-1, with no clear D. V was pared by 8 bases and J by 11 bases, with 12 bases between. Germline V gene sequence: CDR1 DFQATT, CDR2 SNEGSKA (reference sequence). The CDR3 extends over 9 amino acids. CDR3 residues: CSSGPRAFF. In nucleotides, the CDR3 is TGCAGTAGTGGACCGCGGGCTTTCTTT.

The chain combines TRBV18 with TRBJ1-1; D not resolved. The CDR3 runs to 11 residues. Germline V gene data show CDR1 as KGHSH and CDR2 as LQKENI. V dropped 4 bases and J dropped 3 bases, with 3 bases sitting between them. The DNA of the CDR3 is TGTGCCAGCTCACACGACACTGAAGCTTTCTTT. It specifies CASSHDTEAFF.

This chain links TRBV15 with TRBJ1-2; a possible D gene is TRBD1 (6 bases). V lost 3 bases to trimming and J lost 3 bases, with 11 bases between them. This CDR3 spans 14 amino acids. Germline V gene sequence: CDR1 LNHNV, CDR2 YYDKDF (reference sequence). In nucleotides, the CDR3 is TGTGCCACCAGCAGGGGCGGGGGGCACTATGGCTACACCTTC. Protein: CATSRGGGHYGYTF.

The rearrangement links TRBV13 to TRBJ2-1; TRBD2 matches 12 bases. The CDR3 spans 16 residues. Trimming cost V 5 bases and J 7 bases; bases outside gene matches: 9. The germline gives CDR1 PRHDT, CDR2 FYEKMQ (reference sequence). In DNA, the CDR3 is TGTGCCAGCAGCAGGACTAGCGGGATTACGTGGAATGAGCAGTTCTTC. Encoded protein: CASSRTSGITWNEQFF.

A note on this clone: Other DNA sequences within the sample encode an identical CDR3. The rearrangement uses TRBV30 and TRBJ1-2, with D tentatively TRBD1 (5 bases). The germline CDR1 and CDR2 sequences are GTSNPN and SVGIG (reference sequence). Trimming pared 2 bases from V and 7 bases from J, leaving 14 bases between. The CDR3 sequence is 13 residues long. CDR3 loop: CAWSPFPGGGYTF. The CDR3 DNA follows: TGTGCCTGGAGTCCATTCCCGGGGGGTGGCTACACCTTC.

This clone occurred many times. V usage is TRBV13 and J usage is TRBJ2-3, with D uncertain. Trimming stripped 1 base from V and 4 bases from J, with 9 bases between. Germline-derived CDR1 and CDR2 are PRHDT and FYEKMQ (reference sequence). This CDR3 has 14 residues. Here the CDR3 reads CASSLVSLADTQYF. For the CDR3, the DNA is TGTGCCAGCAGCTTAGTAAGTTTGGCAGATACGCAGTATTTT.

This clone was recorded a few times. The chain joins TRBV2 to TRBJ2-5, with D perhaps assigned TRBD1 or TRBD2 (5 bases each). Between the trimmed V and J ends, which lost 5 bases and 3 bases, there was a span of 10 bases. From germline, CDR1 is SNHLY and CDR2 FYNNEI. The CDR3 is 13 residues long. The CDR3 DNA is TGTGCCAGCAGTCGGGACCTTAAAGAGACCCAGTACTTC. Its protein product is CASSRDLKETQYF.

The gene calls are TRBV5-6 and TRBJ2-2; weak D call: TRBD2 (6 bases). The length of the CDR3 is 15 residues. Germline loops: CDR1 SGHDT, CDR2 YYEEEE. V was cut by 3 bases and J by 7 bases, with 16 bases left in between. The CDR3 DNA follows: TGTGCCAGCAGCTCACCGGGAGTTAGGATCGGGGAGCTGTTTTTT. It is translated as CASSSPGVRIGELFF.

This clone was seen a handful of times. The CDR3 sequence: CASSPYVNGNTEAFF. The CDR3 DNA follows: TGTGCCAGCTCACCTTACGTCAACGGGAACACTGAAGCTTTCTTT. The chain combines TRBV18 with TRBJ1-1; D not certain. CDR1 is KGHSH and CDR2 is LQKENI in the germline V gene. CDR3 length equals 15 residues. Trimming shortened V by 3 bases and J by 1 base, and 12 bases separated the two germline ends.

The J gene is TRBJ1-1, the V gene TRBV29-1, with a tentative D call TRBD1 (6 bases). The CDR3 runs 13 residues. With 4 bases removed from V and 6 bases from J, the gap between germline ends came to 15 bases. Germline-derived CDR1 and CDR2 are SQVTM and ANQGSEA. CDR3 in amino acids: CSVGRGSGAEAFF. The DNA of the CDR3 is TGCAGCGTTGGTAGGGGGTCTGGCGCTGAAGCTTTCTTT.

On this clone: In the same sample, other DNA sequences code for this CDR3. This chain connects TRBV30 to TRBJ1-5, with TRBD1 matching over 7 bases. The CDR3 sequence is 13 residues long. The ends lost 5 bases at V and 4 bases at J; junction bases unmatched: 5. Germline CDR1 and CDR2: GTSNPN and SVGIG (reference sequence). CDR3 nucleotide sequence: TGTGCCTGGGCCCGGGACAGAAATCAGCCCCAGCATTTT. Translated: CAWARDRNQPQHF.